One sample yielded the 30 T cell receptor beta chains listed below, sequenced in a study of cytomegalovirus exposure and HLA in healthy donors. 13 Jbeta primers and 60 Vbeta primers were used for the PCR. Profiled with immunoSEQ multiplex PCR; TCRdb holds only in-frame clones, not every one. The sample records some 110,000 clones, around four fifths being singletons. The sequenced material came from PBMCs. The receptors here all came from a woman in her thirties or forties in good health and CMV-seropositive.

CDR3 sequence: CASSEVAGDGYTF. In nucleotides, the CDR3 is TGCGCCAGCAGTGAGGTGGCAGGGGATGGCTACACCTTC. The rearrangement links TRBV10-2 to TRBJ1-2; D perhaps matches TRBD1 (6 bases). Germline V lookup: CDR1 WSHSY, CDR2 SAAADI. Trimming shortened V by 2 bases and J by 6 bases, and 10 bases separated the two germline ends. The length of the CDR3 is 13 residues.

The chain uses TRBV11-3 and TRBJ2-7; 9 positions match TRBD2. In germline, CDR1 is SGHNT, CDR2 YENEEA. J lost 3 bases, V lost 5 bases, and 5 bases had no gene match. The CDR3 runs to 14 residues. The CDR3 is CASSGLAKNYEQYF. The CDR3 DNA follows: TGTGCCAGCAGCGGACTAGCGAAAAACTACGAGCAGTACTTC.

The chain combines TRBV11-2 with TRBJ1-1, with D unclear. V was cut by 1 base and J by 0 bases, with 6 bases left in between. The CDR3 is 14 amino acids. CDR1 and CDR2 (germline): SGHAT, FQNNGV. The CDR3 nucleotides read TGTGCCAGCAGCTTAGGAGGTTTGAACACTGAAGCTTTCTTT. Residues: CASSLGGLNTEAFF.

In DNA, the CDR3 is TGCGCCAGCAGCTTGATAATCAGATCGATTGCTCCCAACACTGAAGCTTTCTTT. It translates to CASSLIIRSIAPNTEAFF. The chain uses TRBV5-1 and TRBJ1-1; D is unclear. The CDR3 consists of 18 residues. Deletions cut 1 base from V and 2 bases from J, with 21 bases between. From germline, CDR1 is SGHRS and CDR2 YFSETQ.

The rearrangement joins TRBV2 to TRBJ2-7; D gene ambiguous. The germline V gene encodes CDR1 SNHLY and CDR2 FYNNEI. V lost 3 bases to trimming and J lost 6 bases, with 15 bases between them. The length of the CDR3 is 14 residues. The CDR3 loop is CASSDLVFSGEQYF. CDR3 bases: TGTGCCAGCAGTGATCTTGTGTTTTCGGGCGAGCAGTACTTC.

The rearrangement joins TRBV9 to TRBJ1-3, with no clear D. V was trimmed by 0 bases and J by 0 bases, leaving 4 bases between them. Germline loops: CDR1 SGDLS, CDR2 YYNGEE. The CDR3 totals 14 residues. CDR3 sequence: CASSVDYSGNTIYF. The CDR3 bases are TGTGCCAGCAGCGTAGACTACTCTGGAAACACCATATATTTT.

The rearrangement uses TRBV9 and TRBJ1-3; no clear D. The CDR3 runs to 15 residues. The V and J ends lost 6 bases and 0 bases respectively, with 13 bases between them. Germline CDR1 SGDLS, CDR2 YYNGEE. The CDR3 protein is CASNLGPGSGNTIYF. The CDR3 bases are TGTGCCAGCAACCTAGGTCCGGGCTCTGGAAACACCATATATTTT.

V is TRBV19 and J is TRBJ1-2, with TRBD1 identical over 9 bases. This CDR3 is built from 14 residues. Unmatched junction bases numbered 3, after V lost 4 bases and J lost 3 bases. Germline CDR1 is LNHDA and CDR2 is SQIVND (reference sequence). CDR3 nucleotides: TGTGCCAGTAGTAGAACAGGGGGCGACTATGGCTACACCTTC. Translated, it gives CASSRTGGDYGYTF.

The V and J genes are TRBV18 and TRBJ2-5; TRBD2 matches 9 bases. CDR3 size: 14 residues. CDR1 and CDR2 from the germline V gene are KGHSH and LQKENI. The ends lost 5 bases at V and 5 bases at J; junction bases unmatched: 6. CDR3 nucleotides: TGTGCCAGCTCATCCCTAGCGGGACTGGAGACCCAGTACTTC. Translating it yields CASSSLAGLETQYF. Full variable domain (outside the CDR3, taken from reference TRBV18 and TRBJ2-5): NAGVMQNPRHLVRRRGQEARLRCSPMKGHSHVYWYRQLPEEGLKFMVYLQKENIIDESGMPKERFSAEFPKEGPSILRIQQVVRGDSAAYFCASSSLAGLETQYFGPGTRLLVL.

The CDR3 protein is CASSFLSGRSKNIQYF. Here the CDR3 DNA reads TGTGCCAGCAGTTTTCTGAGCGGGAGGTCCAAAAACATTCAGTACTTC. The chain employs TRBV28 and TRBJ2-4; 9 nucleotides align to TRBD2. Looked up from germline, CDR1 is MDHEN and CDR2 is SYDVKM. J gave up 2 bases and V 3 bases, and 5 bases lay outside the gene matches. The CDR3 loop spans 16 amino acids. The complete variable domain, with remaining parts taken from reference TRBV28 and TRBJ2-4, reads DVKVTQSSRYLVKRTGEKVFLECVQDMDHENMFWYRQDPGLGLRLIYFSYDVKMKEKGDIPEGYSVSREKKERFSLILESASTNQTSMYLCASSFLSGRSKNIQYFGAGTRLSVL.

This chain joins TRBV18 and TRBJ1-3; D not resolved. The CDR3 length is 15 residues. The V gene's germline CDR1 is KGHSH and CDR2 LQKENI. V was clipped by 2 bases and J by 0 bases, with 8 bases between them. The CDR3 nucleotides read TGTGCCAGCTCACCATCGCAGTACTCTGGAAACACCATATATTTT. It yields the protein CASSPSQYSGNTIYF.

This clone was picked up one time. The V gene is TRBV5-1, the J gene TRBJ1-1; D is possibly TRBD1 (6 bases). In germline, CDR1 is SGHRS, CDR2 YFSETQ. With 1 base removed from V and 0 bases from J, the gap between germline ends came to 10 bases. CDR3 length: 15 amino acids. For the CDR3, the DNA is TGCGCCAGCAGCTTGAGGGGGAGAATGAACACTGAAGCTTTCTTT. The encoded protein is CASSLRGRMNTEAFF.

The V call is TRBV29-1, the J call TRBJ2-1; D remains unclear. The CDR3 loop spans 10 amino acids. The V gene lost 7 bases and the J gene lost 7 bases, with 8 bases spanning the gap. Per germline, CDR1 SQVTM and CDR2 ANQGSEA. CDR3 bases: TGCAGCGCGGCTAGGAATGAGCAGTTCTTC. The encoded protein is CSAARNEQFF.

The rearrangement joins TRBV29-1 to TRBJ1-2, with D possibly TRBD1 on 6 matching bases. CDR1 SQVTM and CDR2 ANQGSEA come from the germline V gene. Trimming stripped 3 bases from V and 5 bases from J, with 10 bases between. This CDR3 region has 12 residues. In DNA, the CDR3 is TGCAGCGTTGACGACAGGAAATATGGCTACACCTTC. Residues: CSVDDRKYGYTF.

This sequence joins TRBV6-1 and TRBJ1-4, with D tentatively TRBD1 (5 bases). The CDR3 totals 11 residues. The germline gives CDR1 MNHNS, CDR2 SASEGT. Between the trimmed V and J ends, which lost 5 bases and 8 bases, there was a span of 6 bases. As DNA, the CDR3 is TGTGCCAGCAGTTACAGGGAAAAACTGTTTTTT. The encoded protein is CASSYREKLFF.

The chain links TRBV7-9 to TRBJ1-1, with D possibly TRBD1 on 5 matching bases. V was clipped by 5 bases and J by 3 bases, with 10 bases between them. CDR1 and CDR2 from the germline V gene are SEHNR and FQNEAQ (reference sequence). The CDR3 loop spans 13 amino acids. The CDR3 here is CASSAQGDTEAFF. DNA for the CDR3: TGTGCCAGCAGCGCTCAGGGCGACACTGAAGCTTTCTTT.

The genes are TRBV6-1 and TRBJ2-7; 8 bases are a match to TRBD2. CDR3 length equals 15 residues. Germline V gives CDR1 MNHNS, CDR2 SASEGT. V dropped 4 bases and J dropped 0; count of bases not matched to a gene: 5. The CDR3 sequence is CASSGLAGPSYEQYF. The CDR3 DNA follows: TGTGCCAGCAGTGGGCTAGCGGGCCCCTCCTACGAGCAGTACTTC.

V usage is TRBV10-3 and J usage is TRBJ2-7, with TRBD2 matching 10 bases. The CDR3 runs to 14 residues. Looked up from germline, CDR1 is ENHRY and CDR2 is SYGVKD. Trimming removed 11 bases from V and 1 base from J; junction bases left unmatched: 8. DNA for the CDR3: TGTGCCGTCGCTAGCGGGGGTCGATCCTACGAGCAGTACTTC. It encodes CAVASGGRSYEQYF.

The chain carries TRBV5-5 and TRBJ2-2, with 8 bases identical to TRBD1. CDR1 and CDR2 from the germline V gene are SGHKS and YYEKEE (reference sequence). The trim removed 4 bases at V and 4 bases at J, leaving 3 bases unmatched. CDR3 length: 14 amino acids. The CDR3 DNA is TGTGCCAGCAGCGGGACAGGAACCACCGGGGAGCTGTTTTTT. Protein sequence: CASSGTGTTGELFF.

This clone was seen only a few times. In nucleotides, the CDR3 is TGTGCCAGCAGCACTAGCGGGGGGCCCTTGTGGGCCCAGTACTTC. Its protein is CASSTSGGPLWAQYF. The genes are TRBV7-9 and TRBJ2-5, with TRBD2 identical over 12 bases. CDR1 is SEHNR, CDR2 FQNEAQ, per germline (reference sequence). This CDR3 contains 15 residues. V trimming: 5 bases; J trimming: 9 bases; junction bases outside the gene matches: 10. The variable domain in full, with the rest retrieved from reference TRBV7-9 and TRBJ2-5, is DTGVSQNPRHKITKRGQNVTFRCDPISEHNRLYWYRQTLGQGPEFLTYFQNEAQLEKSRLLSDRFSAERPKGSFSTLEIQRTEQGDSAMYLCASSTSGGPLWAQYFGPGTRLLVL.

This clone was seen a single time. The CDR3 DNA reads as TGTGCCAGCAGTTACCCCTATTTACAGGGCATGAACACTGAAGCTTTCTTT. It yields the protein CASSYPYLQGMNTEAFF. This chain connects TRBV2 to TRBJ1-1, with a tentative D call TRBD1 (6 bases). CDR1 SNHLY and CDR2 FYNNEI come from the germline V gene. Trimming removed 5 bases from V and 0 bases from J, with 19 bases in between. This CDR3 has 17 amino acids.

This clone was seen just once. Because it lacks the conserved phenylalanine or tryptophan at the end, this CDR3 is likely a read error. V usage is TRBV29-1 and J usage is TRBJ2-7, with D perhaps matching TRBD2 (6 bases). The CDR3 consists of 15 residues. V lost 7 bases and J 2 bases, leaving 21 bases between the germline ends. CDR1 is SQVTM, CDR2 ANQGSEA, per germline. The CDR3 DNA reads as TGCAGCGGCGCCAATCTACTTAGCGGAACCTACGAGCAGTACCTC. Translation gives CSGANLLSGTYEQYL.

This chain joins TRBV10-2 and TRBJ2-7; 7 bases fit TRBD1. The ends lost 5 bases at V and 3 bases at J; junction bases unmatched: 7. The CDR3 has 14 residues. Per germline, CDR1 WSHSY and CDR2 SAAADI. DNA of the CDR3: TGCGCCAGCAGTTTCGGACAGGAAATCTACGAGCAGTACTTC. It specifies CASSFGQEIYEQYF.

This clone occurred a few times. The V gene is TRBV9, the J gene TRBJ2-3; TRBD2 matches at 9 bases. The CDR3 totals 15 residues. Germline V lookup: CDR1 SGDLS, CDR2 YYNGEE. V was pared by 5 bases and J by 2 bases, with 6 bases of the junction left unmatched. CDR3 in amino acids: CASSPTSGYTDTQYF. Written as DNA, the CDR3 is TGTGCCAGCAGTCCGACTAGCGGATACACAGATACGCAGTATTTT.

V gene TRBV2 combines with J gene TRBJ1-3; D gene unclear. Trimming left V 8 bases short and J 0 bases short, with 14 bases between. CDR3 length: 15 residues. The V gene's germline CDR1 is SNHLY and CDR2 FYNNEI. CDR3 bases: TGTGCCAGCGTTTTACGACTATACTCTGGAAACACCATATATTTT. Its protein product is CASVLRLYSGNTIYF.

The chain is built from TRBV27 and TRBJ2-5; TRBD2 matches at 10 bases. The DNA end is more similar to TRBJ2-7, so the J call may be wrong. Per the germline V gene, CDR1 is MNHEY and CDR2 is SMNVEV (reference sequence). The CDR3 consists of 15 residues. CDR3 loop: CASSRGRTSGYEQYF. The CDR3 nucleotides read TGTGCCAGCAGTCGGGGCCGGACTAGCGGCTACGAGCAGTACTTC.

This rearrangement joins TRBV7-9 to TRBJ2-1; 9 bases are shared with TRBD2. J was trimmed by 6 bases and V by 6 bases; bases with no gene match: 9. Looked up from germline, CDR1 is SEHNR and CDR2 is FQNEAQ (reference sequence). This CDR3 region has 15 residues. The DNA of the CDR3 is TGTGCCAGCAGTCTATCCGGACTAGCGAGCAATGAGCAGTTCTTC. Translating gives CASSLSGLASNEQFF.

In the case of this clone: A read error may account for a junction end that differs from germline. The rearrangement links TRBV5-1 to TRBJ2-7; 15 nucleotides match TRBD2. Germline-derived CDR1 and CDR2 are SGHRS and YFSETQ. This CDR3 has 17 amino acids. The CDR3 DNA sequence: TGCGCCAGCAGCTTGGCGGGACTAGCGGGAGGCTCCCACGAGCAGTACTTC. Translation: CASSLAGLAGGSHEQYF.

About this clone: The germline gene is not matched at one end of the junction; a read error may be the cause. V is TRBV28 and J is TRBJ2-7; perhaps TRBD1 as D (6 bases). This CDR3 contains 14 residues. Per germline, CDR1 MDHEN and CDR2 SYDVKM. CDR3 amino acids: CASSLGTRITDRHF. CDR3 nucleotide sequence: TGTGCCAGCAGTTTGGGGACAAGGATCACCGATCGTCACTTC.

This chain links TRBV4-3 with TRBJ2-7, with D possibly matching TRBD1 (5 bases). CDR1 is LGHNA, CDR2 YSLEER, per germline. The CDR3 consists of 14 residues. Trimming removed 2 bases from V and 5 bases from J, with 13 bases in between. The DNA of the CDR3 is TGCGCCAGCAGCCAACGATTGCAGGGCCACGAGCAGTACTTC. Residues: CASSQRLQGHEQYF.